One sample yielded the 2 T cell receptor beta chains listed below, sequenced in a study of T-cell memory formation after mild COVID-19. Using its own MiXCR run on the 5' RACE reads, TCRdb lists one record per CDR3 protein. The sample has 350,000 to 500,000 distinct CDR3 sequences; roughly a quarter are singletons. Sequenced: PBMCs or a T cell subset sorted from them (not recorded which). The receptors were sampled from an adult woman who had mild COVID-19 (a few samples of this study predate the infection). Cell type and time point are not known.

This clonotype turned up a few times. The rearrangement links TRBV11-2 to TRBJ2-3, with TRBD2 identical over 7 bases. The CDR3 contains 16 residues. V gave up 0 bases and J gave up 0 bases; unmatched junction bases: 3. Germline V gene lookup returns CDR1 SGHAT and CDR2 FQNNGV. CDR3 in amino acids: CASSLESGVSTDTQYF. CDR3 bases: TGTGCCAGCAGCTTAGAGAGCGGGGTGAGCACAGATACGCAGTATTTT.

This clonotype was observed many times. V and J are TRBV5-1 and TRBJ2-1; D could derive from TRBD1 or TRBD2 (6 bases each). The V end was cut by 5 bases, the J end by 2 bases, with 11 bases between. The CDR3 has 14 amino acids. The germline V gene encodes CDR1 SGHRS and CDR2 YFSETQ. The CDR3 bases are TGCGCCAGCAGGGAGGGGGAAACCTACAATGAGCAGTTCTTC. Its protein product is CASREGETYNEQFF.